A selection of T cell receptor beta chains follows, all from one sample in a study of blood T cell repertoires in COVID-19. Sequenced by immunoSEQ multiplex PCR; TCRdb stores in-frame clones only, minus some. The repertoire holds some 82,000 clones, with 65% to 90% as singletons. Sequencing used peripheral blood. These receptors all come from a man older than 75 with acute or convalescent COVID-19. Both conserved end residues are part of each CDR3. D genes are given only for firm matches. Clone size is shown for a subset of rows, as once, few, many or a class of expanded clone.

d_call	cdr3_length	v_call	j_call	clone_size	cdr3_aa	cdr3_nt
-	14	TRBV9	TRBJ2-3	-	CASSVAGYTDTQYF	TGTGCCAGCAGCGTAGCCGGGTACACAGATACGCAGTATTTT
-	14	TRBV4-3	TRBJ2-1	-	CASSLGTPLDEQFF	TGCGCCAGCAGCCTCGGGACACCTCTGGATGAGCAGTTCTTC
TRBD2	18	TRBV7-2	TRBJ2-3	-	CASSLDHGLAGEPDTQYF	TGTGCCAGCAGCTTAGATCATGGACTAGCGGGAGAACCCGATACGCAGTATTTT
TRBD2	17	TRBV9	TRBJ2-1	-	CASSVATSGGGYNEQFF	TGTGCCAGCAGCGTAGCTACGAGCGGGGGGGGCTACAATGAGCAGTTCTTC
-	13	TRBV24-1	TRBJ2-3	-	CATSDQITDTQYF	TGTGCCACCAGTGATCAAATCACAGATACGCAGTATTTT
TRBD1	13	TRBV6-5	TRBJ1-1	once	CASSYRQGIEAFF	TGTGCCAGCAGTTACCGACAGGGGATTGAAGCTTTCTTT
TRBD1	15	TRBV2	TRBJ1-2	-	CASSNGQGANYGYTF	TGTGCCAGCAGTAACGGACAGGGGGCCAACTATGGCTACACCTTC
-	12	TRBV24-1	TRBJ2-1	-	CATSDYNNEQFF	TGTGCCACCAGTGACTATAACAATGAGCAGTTCTTC
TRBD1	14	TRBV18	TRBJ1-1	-	CASSRDRENTEAFF	TGTGCCAGCTCACGCGACAGGGAGAACACTGAAGCTTTCTTT
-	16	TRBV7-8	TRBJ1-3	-	CASSAETRHFGDTIYF	TGTGCCAGCAGCGCCGAGACTAGACATTTCGGGGACACCATATATTTT
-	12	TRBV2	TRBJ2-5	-	CATGTLQETQYF	TGTGCCACCGGGACTTTGCAAGAGACCCAGTACTTC
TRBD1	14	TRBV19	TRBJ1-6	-	CASSIDRENSPLHF	TGTGCCAGTAGTATCGACAGGGAGAATTCACCCCTCCACTTT
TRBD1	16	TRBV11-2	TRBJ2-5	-	CASSPGTGVGQETQYF	TGTGCCAGCAGCCCGGGTACAGGGGTGGGACAAGAGACCCAGTACTTC
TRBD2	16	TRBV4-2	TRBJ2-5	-	CASSLQLAGQQETQYF	TGTGCCAGCAGCCTGCAACTAGCGGGACAACAAGAGACCCAGTACTTC
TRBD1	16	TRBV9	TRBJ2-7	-	CASSVGPQGREYEQYF	TGTGCCAGCAGCGTAGGCCCACAGGGGCGCGAATACGAGCAGTACTTC
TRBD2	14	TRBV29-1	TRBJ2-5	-	CSVDEGGSQETQYF	TGCAGCGTTGACGAGGGAGGGAGTCAAGAGACCCAGTACTTC
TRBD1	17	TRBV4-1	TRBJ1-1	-	CASSFWGQRNMNTEAFF	TGCGCCAGCAGCTTCTGGGGACAGCGGAACATGAACACTGAAGCTTTCTTT
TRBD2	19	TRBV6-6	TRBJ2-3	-	CASSPLLRLAGGSTDTQYF	TGTGCCAGCAGTCCACTCCTCAGGCTAGCGGGAGGAAGCACAGATACGCAGTATTTT
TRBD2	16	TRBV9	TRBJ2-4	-	CASSLGQRDPKNIQYF	TGTGCCAGCAGCCTGGGGCAGCGGGACCCCAAAAACATTCAGTACTTC
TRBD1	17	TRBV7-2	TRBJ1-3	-	CASSLAYAGGNGNTIYF	TGTGCCAGCAGCTTAGCGTACGCAGGGGGAAATGGAAACACCATATATTTT
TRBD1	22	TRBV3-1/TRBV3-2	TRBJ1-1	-	CASSQEGAKVTGGAPGGTEAFF	TGTGCCAGCAGCCAAGAGGGAGCCAAGGTGACAGGGGGCGCCCCGGGAGGTACTGAAGCTTTCTTT
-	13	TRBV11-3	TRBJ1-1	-	CASSLVGGTEAFF	TGTGCCAGCAGCTTAGTCGGGGGGACTGAAGCTTTCTTT
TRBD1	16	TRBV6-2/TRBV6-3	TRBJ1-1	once	CASSLMGQGMNTEAFF	TGTGCCAGCAGTTTGATGGGACAGGGTATGAACACTGAAGCTTTCTTT
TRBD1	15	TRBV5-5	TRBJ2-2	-	CASSLGQGRAGELFF	TGTGCCAGCAGCCTTGGACAGGGAAGAGCCGGGGAGCTGTTTTTT
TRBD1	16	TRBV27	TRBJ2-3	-	CASSSSGTGGTDTQYF	TGTGCCAGCAGTTCCTCCGGGACAGGGGGCACAGATACGCAGTATTTT
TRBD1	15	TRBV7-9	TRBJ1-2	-	CASSFGQGANYGYTF	TGTGCCAGCAGCTTCGGACAGGGAGCTAACTATGGCTACACCTTC
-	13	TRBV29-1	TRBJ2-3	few	CSVTGHLTDTQYF	TGCAGCGTAACGGGACACCTCACAGATACGCAGTATTTT
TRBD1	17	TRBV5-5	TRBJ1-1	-	CASSRSGTGGAGAEAFF	TGTGCCAGCAGCCGATCCGGGACAGGGGGCGCTGGGGCTGAAGCTTTCTTT
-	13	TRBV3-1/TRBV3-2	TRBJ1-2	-	CASSQEMDYGYTF	TGTGCCAGCAGCCAGGAGATGGACTATGGCTACACCTTC
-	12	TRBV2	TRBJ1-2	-	CASSEGTYGYTF	TGTGCCAGCAGTGAGGGCACCTATGGCTACACCTTC
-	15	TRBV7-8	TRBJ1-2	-	CASSLGGQANYGYTF	TGTGCCAGCAGCTTAGGGGGACAAGCTAACTATGGCTACACCTTC
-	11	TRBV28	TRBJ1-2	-	CASSYQYGYTF	TGTGCCAGCAGTTACCAGTATGGCTACACCTTC
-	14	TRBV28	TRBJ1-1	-	CASRRTGFGTEAFF	TGTGCCAGCAGGAGAACAGGTTTCGGCACTGAAGCTTTCTTT
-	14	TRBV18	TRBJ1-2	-	CASSPPQDRYGYTF	TGTGCCAGCTCACCCCCACAGGATCGATATGGCTACACCTTC
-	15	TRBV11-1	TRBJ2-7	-	CASSKPSTGSYEQYF	TGTGCCAGCAGCAAACCCTCGACAGGTTCCTACGAGCAGTACTTC
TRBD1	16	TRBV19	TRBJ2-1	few	CASRNMGQLDYNEQFF	TGTGCCAGTAGGAATATGGGACAGTTGGACTACAATGAGCAGTTCTTC